The 31 T cell receptor beta chains below were found in one sample sequenced in a study of T-cell memory formation after mild COVID-19. TCRdb fed the 5' RACE reads into MiXCR, producing one record per CDR3 protein. The sample carries approximately 150,000 distinct CDR3 sequences, 14% recorded once. The specimen was PBMCs or a T cell subset sorted from them (not recorded which). The receptors derive from an adult woman who had mild COVID-19 (a few samples of this study predate the infection). Cell type and time point are not known.

This clonotype showed up just a few times. The gene calls are TRBV12-3 or TRBV12-4 and TRBJ2-5, with D possibly called TRBD1 or TRBD2 (6 bases each). V shed 3 bases and J shed 4 bases, with 15 bases lying between them. The CDR3 sequence is 15 residues long. The CDR3 region is CASSFPGGPSETQYF. The CDR3, as DNA: TGTGCCAGCAGTTTCCCCGGGGGCCCGTCAGAGACCCAGTACTTC.

This clonotype came up a few times. The V call is TRBV7-9, the J call TRBJ2-7; perhaps TRBD2 as D (5 bases). Germline V lookup: CDR1 SEHNR, CDR2 FQNEAQ (reference sequence). The CDR3 consists of 12 residues. Trimming cost V 5 bases and J 6 bases, with 11 bases left between them. The CDR3 region is CASSPSHGEQYF. For the CDR3, the DNA is TGTGCCAGCAGCCCTAGCCACGGCGAGCAGTACTTC.

In this sample, this clonotype turned up a few times. The chain joins TRBV7-8 to TRBJ2-1, with a weak D call TRBD1 (6 bases). The CDR3 covers 15 residues. Trimming removed 1 base from V and 4 bases from J, with 11 bases in between. Germline V CDR1 and CDR2: SGHVS, FQNEAQ. DNA for the CDR3: TGTGCCAGCAGCTTAGGTAGGACAGCATACAATGAGCAGTTCTTC. Its protein product is CASSLGRTAYNEQFF.

Only a few counts were recorded for this clonotype. The chain is built from TRBV13 and TRBJ2-7, with 7 nucleotides matching TRBD1. Germline assignment: CDR1 PRHDT and CDR2 FYEKMQ (reference sequence). CDR3 length equals 15 residues. The trim removed 6 bases at V and 0 bases at J, leaving 8 bases unmatched. The CDR3 spells CASSQAWDSSYEQYF. The CDR3 region has the DNA TGTGCCAGCAGTCAAGCCTGGGACAGCTCCTACGAGCAGTACTTC.

The rearrangement uses TRBV15 and TRBJ2-3; D gene ambiguous. Germline V gene data show CDR1 as LNHNV and CDR2 as YYDKDF (reference sequence). The germline V and J ends were trimmed by 3 bases and 6 bases, with 13 bases remaining between them. The CDR3 sequence is 14 residues long. The CDR3 sequence: CATSREQSWDTQYF. The DNA for the CDR3 is TGTGCCACCAGCAGGGAACAGTCTTGGGATACGCAGTATTTT.

This clonotype was seen a few times. This chain uses TRBV25-1 with TRBJ2-1, with D uncertain. Germline values: CDR1 MGHDK, CDR2 SYGVNS. The CDR3 sequence is 13 residues long. V gave up 1 base and J gave up 14 bases, with 15 bases separating them. The CDR3 nucleotides read TGTGCCAGCAGTGAATTAGGCCCTCTGGGTGAGTTCTTC. As protein: CASSELGPLGEFF. Combining the CDR3 with reference TRBV25-1 and TRBJ2-1 gives the whole variable domain EADIYQTPRYLVIGTGKKITLECSQTMGHDKMYWYQQDPGMELHLIHYSYGVNSTEKGDLSSESTVSRIRTEHFPLTLESARPSHTSQYLCASSELGPLGEFFGPGTRLTVL.

In this sample, this clonotype turned up a few times. The chain carries TRBV3-1 and TRBJ2-2, with 11 bases aligning to TRBD2. Germline values: CDR1 LGHDT, CDR2 YNNKEL (reference sequence). CDR3 size: 16 residues. The ends lost 4 bases at V and 4 bases at J; junction bases unmatched: 5. This chain's CDR3 is CASSPWTSGRTGELFF. The CDR3 DNA sequence: TGTGCCAGCAGCCCCTGGACTAGCGGGCGCACCGGGGAGCTGTTTTTT.

This chain uses TRBV7-8 with TRBJ1-2; D not resolved. This CDR3 is 14 amino acids long. Between the trimmed V and J ends, which lost 2 bases and 2 bases, there was a span of 9 bases. Germline V gene data show CDR1 as SGHVS and CDR2 as FQNEAQ. The CDR3 loop reads CASSLTSGNYGYTF. The DNA of the CDR3 is TGTGCCAGCAGCTTAACGTCAGGAAACTATGGCTACACCTTC.

The sample holds many counts of this clonotype. The chain has TRBV9 and TRBJ2-1; D remains ambiguous. CDR3 length: 14 amino acids. CDR1 is SGDLS, CDR2 YYNGEE, per germline. V gave up 4 bases and J gave up 2 bases, with 10 bases separating them. CDR3: CASSPYTAYNEQFF. CDR3 sequence (DNA): TGTGCCAGCAGCCCCTACACCGCCTACAATGAGCAGTTCTTC.

The chain is built from TRBV5-1 and TRBJ2-1; 7 positions agree with TRBD1. Germline CDR1 reads SGHRS; CDR2 reads YFSETQ. The CDR3 consists of 14 residues. The ends lost 2 bases at V and 5 bases at J; junction bases unmatched: 4. This chain's CDR3 is CASSFGDRDNEQFF. The DNA of the CDR3 is TGCGCCAGCAGCTTTGGAGACAGGGACAATGAGCAGTTCTTC.

V is TRBV20-1 and J is TRBJ2-5; the D gene is possibly TRBD2 (7 bases). Germline V gives CDR1 DFQATT, CDR2 SNEGSKA (reference sequence). Trimming left V 3 bases short and J 1 base short, with 24 bases between. The CDR3 covers 18 residues. The CDR3 DNA follows: TGCAGTGCTAGTGGGGGGGCCCAGGGGTATGTCGTCCAAGAGACCCAGTACTTC. This codes for CSASGGAQGYVVQETQYF.

The chain links TRBV12-3 or TRBV12-4 to TRBJ2-7; 9 nucleotides match TRBD1. V gave up 4 bases and J gave up 5 bases; unmatched junction bases: 6. This CDR3 is built from 14 residues. In nucleotides, the CDR3 is TGTGCCAGCAGTTCCGGGACAGGGTCCCACGAGCAGTACTTC. Amino acid sequence: CASSSGTGSHEQYF.

The V call is TRBV24-1, the J call TRBJ2-5, with 7 bases fitting TRBD2. This CDR3 contains 14 residues. J lost 5 bases, V lost 6 bases, and 8 bases had no gene match. Germline V gives CDR1 KGHDR, CDR2 SFDVKD. CDR3 residues: CATSPPGGRETQYF. The CDR3 coding sequence is TGTGCCACCAGTCCTCCGGGGGGAAGGGAGACCCAGTACTTC.

The chain carries TRBV7-9 and TRBJ1-1; 7 positions match TRBD1. Trimming cost V 3 bases and J 4 bases; bases outside gene matches: 5. Germline loops: CDR1 SEHNR, CDR2 FQNEAQ (reference sequence). This CDR3 contains 14 residues. The CDR3: CASSFGTEITEAFF. The CDR3 DNA reads TGTGCCAGCAGCTTCGGGACAGAGATCACTGAAGCTTTCTTT.

This clonotype has a count of ten or more. This chain connects TRBV6-2 or TRBV6-3 to TRBJ2-3, with a tentative D call TRBD2 (5 bases). There are 14 residues in the CDR3. Germline V gene sequence: CDR1 MNHEY, CDR2 SVGEGT. V was trimmed by 6 bases and J by 0 bases, leaving 10 bases between them. This CDR3 reads CASSPGGSTDTQYF. The CDR3 region has the DNA TGTGCCAGCAGCCCCGGCGGGAGCACAGATACGCAGTATTTT.

This clonotype has just a few counts. The V call is TRBV5-6, the J call TRBJ2-2; perhaps TRBD2 as D (5 bases). Deletions cut 0 bases from V and 2 bases from J, with 11 bases between. The germline V gene has CDR1 SGHDT and CDR2 YYEEEE. This CDR3 spans 16 amino acids. CDR3: CASSLVRGPNTGELFF. The DNA of the CDR3 is TGTGCCAGCAGCTTGGTTAGAGGGCCAAACACCGGGGAGCTGTTTTTT.

The chain combines TRBV18 with TRBJ2-1, with D possibly TRBD1 on 6 matching bases. V lost 5 bases and J lost 0, with 8 bases in between. From germline, CDR1 is KGHSH and CDR2 LQKENI. This CDR3 spans 14 amino acids. The CDR3 loop is CASSGGPSYNEQFF. For the CDR3, the DNA is TGTGCCAGCTCAGGGGGCCCCTCCTACAATGAGCAGTTCTTC.

This clonotype was seen ten or more times. V usage is TRBV7-2 and J usage is TRBJ2-5; 8 bases align to TRBD1. V dropped 4 bases and J dropped 5; count of bases not matched to a gene: 6. The CDR3 sequence is 14 residues long. Germline loops: CDR1 SGHTA, CDR2 FQGNSA. CDR3 in amino acids: CASSYPDRAETQYF. In DNA form, the CDR3 reads TGTGCCAGCAGCTACCCGGACAGGGCTGAGACCCAGTACTTC.

This clonotype was counted between two and nine times. The V call is TRBV24-1, the J call TRBJ2-1; 11 nucleotides agree with TRBD2. Per the germline V gene, CDR1 is KGHDR and CDR2 is SFDVKD. The CDR3 has 16 residues. The V segment lost 6 bases and the J segment 6 bases; nucleotides outside the gene matches: 9. The CDR3 protein is CATSFERGLAVNEQFF. The DNA for the CDR3 is TGTGCCACCAGTTTCGAAAGGGGACTAGCGGTCAATGAGCAGTTCTTC.

The V gene is TRBV6-5, the J gene TRBJ2-7, with D perhaps TRBD1 (7 bases). Between the trimmed V and J ends, which lost 2 bases and 4 bases, there was a span of 15 bases. This CDR3 has 15 amino acids. CDR1 is MNHEY, CDR2 SVGAGI, per germline. In DNA, the CDR3 is TGTGCCAGCAGTTACATTCAGGGGGAGGAATACGAGCAGTACTTC. Its translation is CASSYIQGEEYEQYF.

The chain recombines TRBV3-1 with TRBJ2-1, with D maybe TRBD2 (6 bases). This CDR3 is built from 17 residues. V lost 0 bases to trimming and J lost 2 bases, with 14 bases between them. Germline V gene lookup returns CDR1 LGHDT and CDR2 YNNKEL (reference sequence). CDR3 in amino acids: CASSQDGLRMAYNEQFF. Here the CDR3 DNA reads TGTGCCAGCAGCCAAGATGGACTACGGATGGCCTACAATGAGCAGTTCTTC.

This clonotype showed up just a few times. The CDR3 DNA follows: TGTGCCAGCAGCCCGACCCCCGGACAGGGGGTAAACATTCAGTACTTC. It encodes CASSPTPGQGVNIQYF. This sequence joins TRBV5-5 and TRBJ2-4; 10 positions agree with TRBD1. This CDR3 contains 16 residues. Trimming took 4 bases from V and 6 from J; bases not matched to a gene: 10. Germline V gene lookup returns CDR1 SGHKS and CDR2 YYEKEE (reference sequence).

V is TRBV7-8 and J is TRBJ2-5; D is uncertain. Between the trimmed V and J ends, which lost 5 bases and 4 bases, there was a span of 8 bases. Germline assignment: CDR1 SGHVS and CDR2 FQNEAQ. The CDR3 totals 12 residues. The CDR3 DNA sequence: TGTGCCAGCAGCGCTCATGGAGAGACCCAGTACTTC. It codes for CASSAHGETQYF.

The chain carries TRBV7-9 and TRBJ2-2, with 9 bases fitting TRBD2. CDR1 and CDR2 from the germline V gene are SEHNR and FQNEAQ (reference sequence). This CDR3 region has 18 residues. The V segment lost 4 bases and the J segment 6 bases; nucleotides outside the gene matches: 15. CDR3 DNA sequence: TGTGCCAGCAGCTCCCTTGGTATATTAGCGGGAGTCCCCGGGGAGCTGTTTTTT. This codes for CASSSLGILAGVPGELFF.

The genes are TRBV5-6 and TRBJ1-5; D not certain. The CDR3 length is 13 residues. Germline V lookup: CDR1 SGHDT, CDR2 YYEEEE. The V gene lost 0 bases and the J gene lost 7 bases, with 8 bases spanning the gap. CDR3 sequence reads: CASSLEPGQPQHF. In DNA form, the CDR3 reads TGTGCCAGCAGCTTGGAGCCGGGACAGCCCCAGCATTTT.

The chain couples TRBV4-3 to TRBJ2-1; 8 nucleotides align to TRBD1. This CDR3 region has 15 residues. Germline-derived CDR1 and CDR2 are LGHNA and YSLEER. The trim removed 3 bases at V and 7 bases at J, leaving 8 bases unmatched. In DNA, the CDR3 is TGCGCCAGCAGCCACCTGACAGGGGCAGGGAATGAGCAGTTCTTC. Encoded protein: CASSHLTGAGNEQFF.

The chain has TRBV9 and TRBJ2-3; 9 bases agree with TRBD2. Germline V gene sequence: CDR1 SGDLS, CDR2 YYNGEE. V shed 5 bases, J shed 2 bases, and the junction held 3 bases outside the gene matches. There are 14 residues in the CDR3. The CDR3 sequence: CASRSGGSTDTQYF. CDR3 coding DNA: TGTGCCAGCAGAAGCGGGGGGTCCACAGATACGCAGTATTTT.

This clonotype has just a few counts. Its ends do not fully match the called genes, so a read error is possible. The chain combines TRBV2 with TRBJ2-7; D call uncertain. CDR1 is SNHLY, CDR2 FYNNEI, per germline. The CDR3 spans 15 residues. The CDR3 sequence is CASSLTIASTYEQCF. Written as DNA, the CDR3 is TGTGCCAGCAGTCTTACGATTGCTAGTACCTACGAGCAGTGCTTC.

This chain connects TRBV7-2 to TRBJ2-1; TRBD2 matches 11 bases. Unmatched junction bases numbered 3, after V lost 5 bases and J lost 3 bases. Germline V gene sequence: CDR1 SGHTA, CDR2 FQGNSA. This CDR3 has 15 amino acids. CDR3 nucleotide sequence: TGTGCCAGCAGCGTCGGACTAGCGGGCTACAATGAGCAGTTCTTC. Translating gives CASSVGLAGYNEQFF.

The chain joins TRBV6-2 or TRBV6-3 to TRBJ2-1; TRBD1 matches 7 bases. CDR3 size: 14 residues. Trimming took 6 bases from V and 4 from J; bases not matched to a gene: 6. The germline V gene encodes CDR1 MNHEY and CDR2 SVGEGT. The DNA of the CDR3 is TGTGCCAGCAGCCTGGGACAGCTATACAATGAGCAGTTCTTC. This sequence encodes CASSLGQLYNEQFF.

In this sample, this clonotype turned up a few times. This rearrangement joins TRBV7-9 to TRBJ2-7; D tentatively fits TRBD1 or TRBD2 (5 bases each). There are 16 residues in the CDR3. V was pared by 4 bases and J by 0 bases, with 16 bases between. CDR1 SEHNR and CDR2 FQNEAQ come from the germline V gene (reference sequence). In DNA, the CDR3 is TGTGCCAGCAGCTCCCCATCTGGTGGGGGCTCCTACGAGCAGTACTTC. Its translation: CASSSPSGGGSYEQYF.